These 6 T cell receptor beta chains came from one sample sequenced in a study of T-cell reconstitution after alpha-beta-depleted transplantation in children. This sample's TCRbeta library carried unique molecular identifier barcodes. TCRdb independently ran MiXCR on the PCR reads; one entry per CDR3 protein. The data contain about 980,000 distinct CDR3 sequences, roughly 29% of them singletons. Material: PBMCs, mostly from graft donor cells, obtained 360 days after TCRalphabeta/CD19-depleted stem cell transplant. The receptors originated from a boy under three years old who had a stem cell transplant for SCID, so the T cells may come from the graft donor.

The chain uses TRBV20-1 and TRBJ2-2; 8 bases match TRBD2. The CDR3 length is 14 residues. CDR1 is DFQATT and CDR2 is SNEGSKA in the germline V gene (reference sequence). Germline trimming cut 3 bases from V and 7 bases from J; bases unmatched to any gene: 7. The CDR3 protein is CSASHGGANGELFF. The CDR3 nucleotides read TGCAGTGCTAGTCACGGGGGGGCCAACGGGGAGCTGTTTTTT.

The chain has TRBV6-2 or TRBV6-3 and TRBJ2-7, with TRBD1 as a possible D gene (5 bases). Trimming took off 6 bases at V and 7 bases at J, with 13 bases between the two ends. The germline CDR1 and CDR2 sequences are MNHEY and SVGEGT. The CDR3 totals 12 residues. The CDR3 sequence: CASRDTLGEQYF. The CDR3 DNA reads as TGTGCCAGCAGGGACACTCTAGGGGAGCAGTACTTC.

The table lists this clonotype with a few counts. This chain joins TRBV6-5 and TRBJ2-7; a possible D gene is TRBD2 (7 bases). The CDR3 loop spans 15 amino acids. V lost 0 bases, J lost 7 bases, and 16 bases lay in between. Germline V gives CDR1 MNHEY, CDR2 SVGAGI. CDR3 bases: TGTGCCAGCAGTTACTCGAGCGGGACGAGGGGGGAGCAGTACTTC. Translated: CASSYSSGTRGEQYF.

This clonotype showed up just a few times. The chain uses TRBV6-2 or TRBV6-3 and TRBJ2-7; D is perhaps TRBD1 (5 bases). Germline CDR1 reads MNHEY; CDR2 reads SVGEGT. Trimming took 0 bases from V and 0 from J, leaving 12 bases between them. This CDR3 comprises 16 residues. CDR3 nucleotides: TGTGCCAGCAGTTACTCGATACAGGCTAGCTCCTACGAGCAGTACTTC. Its translation: CASSYSIQASSYEQYF.

J is TRBJ1-5 and V is TRBV7-2, with 7 bases that match TRBD1. This CDR3 has 13 amino acids. Germline trimming cut 3 bases from V and 7 bases from J; bases unmatched to any gene: 3. CDR1 SGHTA and CDR2 FQGNSA come from the germline V gene. CDR3 nucleotides: TGTGCCAGCAGCTTCAGACAGGGCCAGCCCCAGCATTTT. It specifies CASSFRQGQPQHF.

This clonotype occurred a few times. The chain uses TRBV5-1 and TRBJ1-1; 8 bases map to TRBD1. Trimming at V came to 2 bases and at J to 2 bases, leaving 5 bases not matched to a gene. Germline-derived CDR1 and CDR2 are SGHRS and YFSETQ. The CDR3 sequence is 15 residues long. The CDR3 here is CASSFWAGGNTEAFF. The CDR3 region has the DNA TGCGCCAGCAGCTTTTGGGCAGGGGGCAACACTGAAGCTTTCTTT. Looking up the rest from reference TRBV5-1 and TRBJ1-1 gives the full variable domain: KAGVTQTPRYLIKTRGQQVTLSCSPISGHRSVSWYQQTPGQGLQFLFEYFSETQRNKGNFPGRFSGRQFSNSRSEMNVSTLELGDSALYLCASSFWAGGNTEAFFGQGTRLTVV.